This T cell receptor (beta chain) was sequenced during a study of blood T cell repertoires in COVID-19. Whole-study context: In each case, the material was cDNA or gDNA derived from T cells, B-cell-depleted T cells, or PBMCs.

This CDR3 comprises 11 residues. CDR1 and CDR2 (germline): SGDLS, YYNGEE. V was pared by 5 bases and J by 11 bases, with 10 bases between. In the study's own analysis: Amplification of reference gene primers provided the estimated nucleated cell counts. Repertoires were generated with immunoSEQ multiplex PCR, while TCRdb's copy carries only in-frame clones and drops some. V and J calls and clone size come straight from that table; D and trimming were deduced from the DNA. The sample has about 76,000 clones; around nine tenths are singletons. The specimen sequenced was peripheral blood. The rearrangement links TRBV9 to TRBJ1-4, with unresolved D. The sequence was collected from a man aged 30-40 years with acute or convalescent COVID-19. CDR3 protein: CASSNSGKLFF. The CDR3 region has the DNA TGTGCCAGCAGTAACTCGGGGAAACTGTTTTTT.